This T cell receptor (beta chain) was captured in a study of T cells expressing NK-cell markers. Study at large: Of eight sequenced donors, seven were HCMV-seropositive and one HCMV-seronegative.

Concerning this clonotype itself: The antigen remains undetermined.

CDR1 is SGHRS, CDR2 YFSETQ, per germline. CDR3 size: 15 residues. General observations from the study: A few of the donors also had these clonotypes leading their CD3+CD56-NKG2C+ fraction. For 6 or 7 donors, the dominant NKG2C+ clonotypes made up roughly 1.0-7.5% of their CD8+ T cells.

TCRdb re-called the 5' RACE reads; one entry per CDR3 protein, DNA not given. The specimen's table records about 410,000 distinct CDR3 sequences. Sequenced input: blood T cells: a sorted CD56 or NKG2C T cell subset, CD4+ or CD8+ T cells, or bulk PBMC T cells (not recorded which). The source is a woman aged 50 to 60 in good health. The chain is built from TRBV5-1 and TRBJ1-4. CDR3 amino acids: CASSLNSGPLEKLFF.